The entry that follows covers one T cell receptor (beta chain) sequence. Its antigen is unidentified. This sample is part of a study of shared clonotypes between healthy human individuals. Study conclusions and caveats: Memory subsets had estimated richness that was generally smaller than that of naive subsets.

Method: immunoSEQ multiplex PCR; TCRdb's copy keeps in-frame clones and lacks some. This sample carries around 700,000 clones, under 80% of them seen once, and the ten largest clones take 1.5% to 2%. The CDR3 is 14 amino acids. V lost 5 bases to trimming and J lost 1 base, with 11 bases between them. From germline, CDR1 is MNHEY and CDR2 SVGAGI. Sequenced: memory CD4+ T cells sorted from blood. Subset denoted: CD45RA-negative fraction. The genes are TRBV6-5 and TRBJ1-1, with D perhaps TRBD1 (6 bases). This sequence was found in a woman aged 25 to 39 in good health. The CDR3 sequence: CASSMIRGNTEAFF. CDR3 coding DNA: TGTGCCAGCAGTATGATCAGGGGGAACACTGAAGCTTTCTTT.